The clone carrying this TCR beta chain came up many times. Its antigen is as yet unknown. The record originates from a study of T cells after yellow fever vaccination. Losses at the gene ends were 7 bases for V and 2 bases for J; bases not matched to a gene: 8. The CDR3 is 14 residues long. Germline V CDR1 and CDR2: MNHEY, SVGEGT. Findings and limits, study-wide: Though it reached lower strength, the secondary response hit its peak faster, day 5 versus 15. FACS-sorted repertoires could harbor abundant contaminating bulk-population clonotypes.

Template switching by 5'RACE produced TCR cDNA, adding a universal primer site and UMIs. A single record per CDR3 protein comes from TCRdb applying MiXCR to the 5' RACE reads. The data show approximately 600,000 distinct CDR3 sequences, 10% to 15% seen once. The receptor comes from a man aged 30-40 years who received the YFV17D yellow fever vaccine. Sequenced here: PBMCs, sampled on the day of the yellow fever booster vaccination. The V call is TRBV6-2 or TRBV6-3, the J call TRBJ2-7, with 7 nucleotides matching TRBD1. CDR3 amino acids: CASNPGQDTYEQYF. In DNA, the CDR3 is TGTGCCAGCAACCCTGGACAGGACACCTACGAGCAGTACTTC.